The 5 T cell receptor beta chains below come from one sample, sequenced in a study of CD8+ T cells in alopecia areata (dated by TCRdb to 2017 to 2018). The protocol used for the library was the immunoSEQ multiplex PCR assay. To provide template for TCR sequencing, every sample had RNA extracted and reverse transcribed into cDNA. TCRdb took over this immuneACCESS table, retaining in-frame rearrangements with V and J assigned. Such tables are incomplete; in checked studies, under half of the missing clones stem from an unresolved V gene, and the remainder is unexplained. The sample table lists roughly 140,000 clones, roughly half of them with a count of one. The ten top clones hold 0.99% of the sample. The sample's time point label is to be understood as: baseline before oral tofacitinib. The sequencing used CD4+ T cells sorted from blood, collected at week 0. The receptors were sampled from a human donor with alopecia areata.

V usage is TRBV25-1 and J usage is TRBJ1-5, with no clear D. CDR1 and CDR2 from the germline V gene are MGHDK and SYGVNS. V was trimmed by 1 base and J by 9 bases, leaving 10 bases between them. The CDR3 length is 13 residues. As DNA, the CDR3 is TGTGCCAGCAGTGAATTTACGACTGGGCCCCAGCATTTT. Translation gives CASSEFTTGPQHF. Using reference TRBV25-1 and TRBJ1-5 for the parts outside the CDR3, the full variable domain is EADIYQTPRYLVIGTGKKITLECSQTMGHDKMYWYQQDPGMELHLIHYSYGVNSTEKGDLSSESTVSRIRTEHFPLTLESARPSHTSQYLCASSEFTTGPQHFGDGTRLSIL.

There are many counts of this clone. The chain has TRBV7-3 and TRBJ2-1, with 7 bases aligning to TRBD1. V gave up 5 bases and J gave up 4 bases; unmatched junction bases: 8. The V gene's germline CDR1 is SGHTA and CDR2 FQGTGA. This CDR3 spans 15 amino acids. The CDR3 nucleotides read TGTGCCAGCAGCCAAGATGGACAGGTTTACAATGAGCAGTTCTTC. Protein sequence: CASSQDGQVYNEQFF.

The chain's CDR3 is CSVEDGPGNTIYF. CDR3 DNA sequence: TGCAGCGTTGAAGACGGTCCTGGAAACACCATATATTTT. This sequence joins TRBV29-1 and TRBJ1-3, with no clear D. Trimming left V 0 bases short and J 2 bases short, with 5 bases between. Germline CDR1 SQVTM, CDR2 ANQGSEA. This CDR3 comprises 13 residues.

The chain links TRBV7-8 to TRBJ1-4; D ambiguous. V was trimmed by 0 bases and J by 1 base, leaving 6 bases between them. This CDR3 has 15 residues. Germline CDR1 reads SGHVS; CDR2 reads FQNEAQ. CDR3 amino acids: CASSLALGTNEKLFF. The CDR3 coding sequence is TGTGCCAGCAGCTTAGCTCTCGGAACTAATGAAAAACTGTTTTTT.

The V call is TRBV9, the J call TRBJ2-7, with D tentatively TRBD2 (6 bases). V lost 0 bases to trimming and J lost 5 bases, with 12 bases between them. This CDR3 spans 14 amino acids. Per germline, CDR1 SGDLS and CDR2 YYNGEE. The CDR3 DNA reads TGTGCCAGCAGCGTAGAGTCGGGAGATCACGAGCAGTACTTC. This codes for CASSVESGDHEQYF.